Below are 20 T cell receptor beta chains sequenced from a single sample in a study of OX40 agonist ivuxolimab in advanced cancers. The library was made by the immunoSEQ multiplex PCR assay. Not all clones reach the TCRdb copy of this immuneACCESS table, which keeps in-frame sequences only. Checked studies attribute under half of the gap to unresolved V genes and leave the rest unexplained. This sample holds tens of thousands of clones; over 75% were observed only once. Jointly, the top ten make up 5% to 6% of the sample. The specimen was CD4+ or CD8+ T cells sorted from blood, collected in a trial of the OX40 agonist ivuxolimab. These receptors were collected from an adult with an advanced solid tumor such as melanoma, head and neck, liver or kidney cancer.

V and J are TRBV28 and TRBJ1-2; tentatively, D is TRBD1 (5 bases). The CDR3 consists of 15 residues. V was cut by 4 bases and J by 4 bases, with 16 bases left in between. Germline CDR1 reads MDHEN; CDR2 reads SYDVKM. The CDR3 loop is CASSSGPRQFYGYTF. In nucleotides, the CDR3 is TGTGCCAGCAGTTCCGGTCCTCGACAGTTCTATGGCTACACCTTC.

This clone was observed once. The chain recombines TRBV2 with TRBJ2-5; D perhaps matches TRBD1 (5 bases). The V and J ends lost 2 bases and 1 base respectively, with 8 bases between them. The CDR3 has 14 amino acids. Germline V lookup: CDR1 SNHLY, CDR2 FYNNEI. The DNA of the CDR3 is TGTGCCAGCAGTGAATCGACAGTCCAAGAGACCCAGTACTTC. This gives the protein CASSESTVQETQYF. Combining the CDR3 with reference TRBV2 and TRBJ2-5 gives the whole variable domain EPEVTQTPSHQVTQMGQEVILRCVPISNHLYFYWYRQILGQKVEFLVSFYNNEISEKSEIFDDQFSVERPDGSNFTLKIRSTKLEDSAMYFCASSESTVQETQYFGPGTRLLVL.

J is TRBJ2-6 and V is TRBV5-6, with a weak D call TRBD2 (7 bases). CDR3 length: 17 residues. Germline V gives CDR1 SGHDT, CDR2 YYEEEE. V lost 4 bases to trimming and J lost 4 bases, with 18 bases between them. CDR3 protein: CASSLRLAGAGANVLTF. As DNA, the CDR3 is TGTGCCAGCAGCCTCAGACTTGCGGGGGCCGGGGCCAACGTCCTGACTTTC.

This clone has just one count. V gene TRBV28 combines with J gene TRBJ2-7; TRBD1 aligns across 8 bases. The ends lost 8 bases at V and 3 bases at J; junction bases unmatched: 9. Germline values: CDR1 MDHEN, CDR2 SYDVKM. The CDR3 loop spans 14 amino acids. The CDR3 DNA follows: TGTGCCAGCGATGGGACAGGAGAAGACTACGAGCAGTACTTC. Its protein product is CASDGTGEDYEQYF.

The CDR3 loop reads CASSGPRLKGSGSYNEQFF. The CDR3 DNA is TGTGCCAGCAGTGGCCCCCGGCTGAAGGGGTCCGGCTCCTACAATGAGCAGTTCTTC. The J gene is TRBJ2-1, the V gene TRBV2, with a possible D match to TRBD1 (5 bases). This CDR3 contains 19 residues. V was pared by 4 bases and J by 0 bases, with 22 bases between. CDR1 is SNHLY, CDR2 FYNNEI, per germline.

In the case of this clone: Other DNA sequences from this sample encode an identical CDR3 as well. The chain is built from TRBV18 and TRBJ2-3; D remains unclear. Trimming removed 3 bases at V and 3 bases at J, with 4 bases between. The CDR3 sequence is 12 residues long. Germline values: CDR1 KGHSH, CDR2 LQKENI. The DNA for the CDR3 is TGTGCCAGCTCACCGCAAACAGATACGCAGTATTTT. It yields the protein CASSPQTDTQYF.

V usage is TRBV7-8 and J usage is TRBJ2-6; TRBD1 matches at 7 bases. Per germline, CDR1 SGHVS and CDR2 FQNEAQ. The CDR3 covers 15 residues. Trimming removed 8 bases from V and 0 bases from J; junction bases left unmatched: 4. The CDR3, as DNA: TGTGCCAGCCGGGACAGCAACTCTGGGGCCAACGTCCTGACTTTC. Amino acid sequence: CASRDSNSGANVLTF.

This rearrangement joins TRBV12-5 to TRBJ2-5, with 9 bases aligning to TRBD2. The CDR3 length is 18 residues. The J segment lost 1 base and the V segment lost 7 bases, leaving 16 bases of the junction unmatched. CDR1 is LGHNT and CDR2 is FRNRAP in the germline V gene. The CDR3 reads CASALIGGLAGSQETQYF. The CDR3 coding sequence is TGTGCTAGTGCCCTGATTGGTGGGCTAGCGGGGTCCCAAGAGACCCAGTACTTC.

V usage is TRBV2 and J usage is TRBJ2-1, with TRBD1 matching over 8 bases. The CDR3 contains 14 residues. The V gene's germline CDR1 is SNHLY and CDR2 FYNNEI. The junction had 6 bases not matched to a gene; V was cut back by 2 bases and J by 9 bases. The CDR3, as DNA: TGTGCCAGCAGTGAAAGTCCAGGGGGCGGTGAGCAGTTCTTC. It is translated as CASSESPGGGEQFF.

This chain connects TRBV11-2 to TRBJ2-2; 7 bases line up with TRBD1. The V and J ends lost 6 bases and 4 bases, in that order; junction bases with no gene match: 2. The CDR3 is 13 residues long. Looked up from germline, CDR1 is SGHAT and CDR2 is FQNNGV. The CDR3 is CASRRQGTGELFF. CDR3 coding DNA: TGTGCCAGCAGACGACAGGGCACCGGGGAGCTGTTTTTT. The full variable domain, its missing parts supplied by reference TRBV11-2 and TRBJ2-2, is EAGVAQSPRYKIIEKRQSVAFWCNPISGHATLYWYQQILGQGPKLLIQFQNNGVVDDSQLPKDRFSAERLKGVDSTLKIQPAKLEDSAVYLCASRRQGTGELFFGEGSRLTVL.

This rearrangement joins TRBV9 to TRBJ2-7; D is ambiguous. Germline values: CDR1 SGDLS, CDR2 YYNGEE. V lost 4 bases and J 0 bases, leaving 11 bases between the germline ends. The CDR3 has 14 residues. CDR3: CASSTSTASYEQYF. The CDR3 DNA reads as TGTGCCAGCAGCACTTCTACGGCCTCCTACGAGCAGTACTTC. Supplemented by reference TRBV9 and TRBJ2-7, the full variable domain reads DSGVTQTPKHLITATGQRVTLRCSPRSGDLSVYWYQQSLDQGLQFLIQYYNGEERAKGNILERFSAQQFPDLHSELNLSSLELGDSALYFCASSTSTASYEQYFGPGTRLTVT.

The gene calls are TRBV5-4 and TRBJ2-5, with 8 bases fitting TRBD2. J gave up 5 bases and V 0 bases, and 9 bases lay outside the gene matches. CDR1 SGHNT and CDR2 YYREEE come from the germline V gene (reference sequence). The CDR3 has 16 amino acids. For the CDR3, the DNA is TGTGCCAGCAGCTTGGACCCTGGGACTAGTGGTGAGACCCAGTACTTC. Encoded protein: CASSLDPGTSGETQYF.

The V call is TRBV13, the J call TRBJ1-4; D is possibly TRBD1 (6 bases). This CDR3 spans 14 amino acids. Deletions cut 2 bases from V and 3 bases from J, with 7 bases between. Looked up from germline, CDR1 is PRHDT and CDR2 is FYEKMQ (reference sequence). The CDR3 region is CASSLNRANEKLFF. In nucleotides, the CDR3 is TGTGCCAGCAGCTTAAACAGGGCTAATGAAAAACTGTTTTTT.

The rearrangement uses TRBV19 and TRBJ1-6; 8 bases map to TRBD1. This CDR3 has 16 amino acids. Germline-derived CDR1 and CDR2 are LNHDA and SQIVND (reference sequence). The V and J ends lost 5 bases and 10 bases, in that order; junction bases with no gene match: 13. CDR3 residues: CASSLQGARSGSPLHF. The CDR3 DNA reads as TGTGCCAGTAGTCTCCAGGGGGCGCGGTCCGGATCACCCCTCCACTTT.

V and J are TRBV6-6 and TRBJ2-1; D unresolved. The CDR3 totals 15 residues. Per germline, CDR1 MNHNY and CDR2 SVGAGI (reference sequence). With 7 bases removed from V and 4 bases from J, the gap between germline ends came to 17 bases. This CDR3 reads CASTTRIPGYNEQFF. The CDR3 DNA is TGTGCCAGCACCACAAGGATCCCAGGTTACAATGAGCAGTTCTTC.

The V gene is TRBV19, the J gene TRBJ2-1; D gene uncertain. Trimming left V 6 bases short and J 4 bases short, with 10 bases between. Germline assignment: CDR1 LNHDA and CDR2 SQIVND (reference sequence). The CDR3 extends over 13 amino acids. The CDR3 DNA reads TGTGCCAGTAGCTCCGCCCTATACAATGAGCAGTTCTTC. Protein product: CASSSALYNEQFF.

CDR3 DNA: TGTGCCAGCAGCGCCCGACAGGGGGCCTACAATGAGCAGTTCTTC. Translated, it gives CASSARQGAYNEQFF. The chain recombines TRBV7-2 with TRBJ2-1; 9 bases align to TRBD1. The CDR3 covers 15 residues. Per the germline V gene, CDR1 is SGHTA and CDR2 is FQGNSA. Losses at the gene ends were 5 bases for V and 2 bases for J; bases not matched to a gene: 4.

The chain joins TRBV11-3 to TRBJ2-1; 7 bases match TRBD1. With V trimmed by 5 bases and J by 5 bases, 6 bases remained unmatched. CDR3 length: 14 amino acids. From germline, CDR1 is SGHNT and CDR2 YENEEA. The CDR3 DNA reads TGTGCCAGCAGCCTAACAGGGGCGAACAATGAGCAGTTCTTC. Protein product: CASSLTGANNEQFF. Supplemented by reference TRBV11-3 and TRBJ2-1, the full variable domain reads EAGVVQSPRYKIIEKKQPVAFWCNPISGHNTLYWYLQNLGQGPELLIRYENEEAVDDSQLPKDRFSAERLKGVDSTLKIQPAELGDSAVYLCASSLTGANNEQFFGPGTRLTVL.

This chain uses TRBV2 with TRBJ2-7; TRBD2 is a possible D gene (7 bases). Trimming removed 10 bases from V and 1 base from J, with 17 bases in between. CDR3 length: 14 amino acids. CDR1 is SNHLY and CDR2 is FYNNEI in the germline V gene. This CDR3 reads CATIQEGGSYEQYF. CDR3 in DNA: TGTGCCACCATCCAGGAGGGGGGGTCCTACGAGCAGTACTTC.

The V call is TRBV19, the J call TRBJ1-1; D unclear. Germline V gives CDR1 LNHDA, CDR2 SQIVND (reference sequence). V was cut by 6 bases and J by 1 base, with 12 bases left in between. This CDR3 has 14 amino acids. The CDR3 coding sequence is TGTGCCAGTAGCTACAACAGCCCGAACACTGAAGCTTTCTTT. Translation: CASSYNSPNTEAFF.